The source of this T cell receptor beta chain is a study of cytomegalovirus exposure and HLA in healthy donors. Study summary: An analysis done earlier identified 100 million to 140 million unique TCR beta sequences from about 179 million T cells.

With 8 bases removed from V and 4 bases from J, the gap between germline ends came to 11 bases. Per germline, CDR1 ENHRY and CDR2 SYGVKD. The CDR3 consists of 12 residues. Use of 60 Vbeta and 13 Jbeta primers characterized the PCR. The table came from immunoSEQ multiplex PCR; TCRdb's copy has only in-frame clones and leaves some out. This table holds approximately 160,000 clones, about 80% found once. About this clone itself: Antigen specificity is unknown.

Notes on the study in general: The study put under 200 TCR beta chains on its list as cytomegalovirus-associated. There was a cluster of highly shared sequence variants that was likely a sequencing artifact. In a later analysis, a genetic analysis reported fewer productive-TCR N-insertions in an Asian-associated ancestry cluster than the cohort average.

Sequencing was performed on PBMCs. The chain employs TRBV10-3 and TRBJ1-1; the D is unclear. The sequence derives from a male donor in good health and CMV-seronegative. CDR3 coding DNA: TGTGCCATCTCTGAGGGCGGCACTGAAGCTTTCTTT. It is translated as CAISEGGTEAFF.